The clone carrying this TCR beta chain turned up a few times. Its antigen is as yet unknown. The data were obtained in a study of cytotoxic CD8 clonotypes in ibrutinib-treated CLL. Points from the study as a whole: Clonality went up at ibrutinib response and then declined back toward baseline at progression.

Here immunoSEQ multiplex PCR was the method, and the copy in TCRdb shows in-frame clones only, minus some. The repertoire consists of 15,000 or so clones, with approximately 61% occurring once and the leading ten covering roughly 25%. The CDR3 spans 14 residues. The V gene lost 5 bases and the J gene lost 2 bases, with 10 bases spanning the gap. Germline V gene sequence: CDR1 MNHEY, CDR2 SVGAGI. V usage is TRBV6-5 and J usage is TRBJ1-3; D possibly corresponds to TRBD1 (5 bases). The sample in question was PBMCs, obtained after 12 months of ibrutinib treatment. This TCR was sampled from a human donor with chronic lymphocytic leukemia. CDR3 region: CASSPDRAGNTIYF. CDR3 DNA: TGTGCCAGCAGTCCCGACAGAGCTGGAAACACCATATATTTT.